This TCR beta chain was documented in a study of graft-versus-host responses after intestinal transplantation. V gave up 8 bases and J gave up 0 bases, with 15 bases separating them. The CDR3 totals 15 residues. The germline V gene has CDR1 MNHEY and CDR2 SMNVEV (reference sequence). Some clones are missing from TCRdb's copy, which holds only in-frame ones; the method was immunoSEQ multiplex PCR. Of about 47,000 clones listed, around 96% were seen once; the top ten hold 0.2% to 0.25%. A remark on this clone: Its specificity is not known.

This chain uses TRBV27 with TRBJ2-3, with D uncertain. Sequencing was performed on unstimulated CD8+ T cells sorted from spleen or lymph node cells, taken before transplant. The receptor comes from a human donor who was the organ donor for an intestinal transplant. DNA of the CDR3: TGTGCCAGCTCTCACCCGCGCACTAGCACAGATACGCAGTATTTT. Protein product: CASSHPRTSTDTQYF.